Detailed here is one TCR beta chain. Its antigen specificity is not known. No per-base quality is available; no much larger clone lies one base away. Healthy HIV-negative adults with no recently reported acute infections or vaccinations were included as donors. All donors were Caucasian adults living in Nashville, Tennessee, USA. Magnetic negative selection was used to enrich CD4+ T cells, after which naive cells were positively selected on CD45RA and the negative fraction became the memory subset. After blood collection by leukapheresis, PBMCs were isolated using Ficoll-Histopaque density gradient centrifugation and then cryopreserved in the vapor phase of liquid nitrogen. Purity and quantity of every magnetically sorted T cell population were checked by analytical flow cytometry. From each sorted fraction, genomic DNA was isolated and quantified by UV absorbance on a Nanodrop 2000c. The source of the sample is a study of shared clonotypes between healthy human individuals (dated by TCRdb to about 2020). General notes on the study: The cohort included three men and two women between 18 and 49 years of age. Libraries were prepared and TCR repertoires were sequenced by different laboratories using diverse techniques, in order to increase sequencing depth and limit assay-specific biases. For each donor, CD4 naive and CD4 memory were each given three plates, CD8 naive was given two plates, and CD8 memory was given one plate. To estimate repertoire size and how much clonotype sharing occurs between individuals, the study deeply sequenced the blood TCR repertoires of roughly 5 healthy adults. Each donor's leukapheresis produced roughly between roughly 0.94 and 9.5 billion PBMCs. Results the study describes overall, beyond this receptor: Even with the large sequencing depth, rarefaction of the sorted-subset datasets indicated that sequencing was incomplete. Pairwise subsampling led to the expectation that sequencing depth would affect the degree of clonotype sharing among donors. Sampling was limited to blood, and TCR repertoires in tissue likely differ from TCR repertoires in blood. Larger estimated clonotype richness was generally found for naive subsets than for memory subsets. Sharing across a few donors was observed for approximately 4.6% of naive CD4, about 4% of naive CD8, over 2% of memory CD4, and around 0.4% of memory CD8 clonotypes. Clonotypes shared by all four sorted-subset donors showed higher generation probabilities than non-shared clonotypes. The genetic and exposure-history diversity represented was limited by the small number of donors.

The CDR3 runs 14 amino acids, cysteine and phenylalanine included. Only the CDR3 portion is preserved as DNA: 42 bases, with reading frame beginning at the first base. The junction shows trimming of 0 bases on V and 7 bases on J, plus 13 bases between the germline ends. CDR1 and CDR2, per the germline V gene, are SGHDT and YYEEEE. Using the deep immunoSEQ assay, multiplex PCR amplified TCR CDR3 regions from genomic DNA. For each cell subset, the extracted genomic DNA was distributed evenly across all wells of several immunoSEQ 96-well plates, and each plate served as one replicate. For sorted subsets, each replicate PCR was loaded with 200 ng genomic DNA, equivalent to 30,000 to 35,000 T cell genomes. Purified libraries were quantified with a Qubit 3.0 fluorometer, sized on a Bioanalyzer 2100, and re-quantified with the KAPA Library Quantification kit. Each immunoSEQ 96-well plate was sequenced on its own single-read 150-cycle Illumina NextSeq 550 flow cell. The original pipeline was this. The immunoSEQ output contained only junctional sequences without quality scores, so filtering could not match that applied to full-length reads. Sequences were annotated with PyIR, a Python wrapper for IgBLAST v1.9, and V/J genes and CDR3 were assigned using IMGT germline references. Reads were removed for weak V/J assignments (E-value above 1e-6), missing CDR3, stop codons, out-of-frame junctions, or ambiguous translated residues. V3J clonotypes were defined as sequences sharing the same inferred V gene, J gene, and CDR3 amino acid sequence. Percentage overlap between repertoires was calculated by dividing the number of shared unique clonotypes by the size of the smaller repertoire. Three approaches were used to assess repertoire richness: RTK rarefaction, the Chao1 estimator, and Recon v2.1 estimates of unobserved clonotypes. OLGA was used to compute generation probabilities for all TCRbeta clonotypes that the gDNA method yielded from four donors. TCRdb limited this immuneACCESS table to in-frame rearrangements with V and J called. A share of clones is missing; checked studies link under half to unresolved V genes, and the rest is unexplained. V and J calls and clone size follow that table, whereas D and trimming were derived from the DNA. The sample includes 2,500,000 or so clones, with approximately 94% observed a single time. The top ten clonotypes cover roughly 0.39% of the sample.

The chain couples TRBV5-6 to TRBJ1-2, and the D gene may be TRBD1, 5 bases matching. The sample comprised naive CD4+ T cells from PBMCs. The cell subset or site label for this specimen denotes: CD45RA+ positively selected. This clonotype was sampled from a man aged 18 to 35 in good health. Some clones in this sample may be carry-over from other donors' samples. This receptor has the CDR3 CASSLVGGDGGYTF. The DNA is as follows: TGTGCCAGCAGCTTGGTTGGAGGGGACGGTGGCTACACCTTC.